A single T cell receptor beta chain is shown here with its context. This entry comes from a study of long-term antiretroviral therapy in people with HIV. Researchers report immunoSEQ v3.0 was run at survey level. The method was immunoSEQ multiplex PCR; TCRdb's version includes in-frame clones alone and lacks a portion of them. The top ten clones hold roughly 2.3% of a sample with 31,000 or so clones, 95% to 96% of them seen once. V shed 5 bases and J shed 7 bases, with 11 bases lying between them. CDR3 length equals 12 residues. CDR1 and CDR2 (germline): MNHNS, SASEGT. This TCR derives from a man under 40 with HIV. V is TRBV6-1 and J is TRBJ1-1; no definite D call. Here the sequenced sample was unsorted PBMCs, taken approximately 6.8 years after starting antiretroviral therapy. CDR3 loop: CASSLRLDEAFF. CDR3 coding DNA: TGTGCCAGCAGTCTCCGTTTGGATGAAGCTTTCTTT.